The rows below give T cell receptor beta chains drawn from one sample of a study of shared clonotypes between healthy human individuals. Repertoires were generated with immunoSEQ multiplex PCR, while TCRdb's copy carries only in-frame clones and drops some. Among around 2.1 million clones, more than 85% were seen once, and the ten largest hold about 1.5%. The specimen sequenced was naive CD8+ T cells from PBMCs. These receptors all come from a man aged 18-30 years in good health. Some clones in this sample may be carry-over from other donors' samples. The CDR3 runs from the conserved cysteine through the conserved F or W. A D gene is named only where the DNA matches it firmly. Part of the rows lack a size; the others show once, few, many or a class for expanded clones.

d_call: TRBD1
clone_size: -
v_call: TRBV7-9
j_call: TRBJ1-2
cdr3_length: 13
cdr3_nt: TGTGCCAGCAGCCTCGGACAGGGAGATGGCTACACCTTC
cdr3_aa: CASSLGQGDGYTF

d_call: -
clone_size: -
v_call: TRBV7-9
j_call: TRBJ1-1
cdr3_length: 15
cdr3_nt: TGTGCCAGCAGCTTAGCGTCCCCCACGAACACTGAAGCTTTCTTT
cdr3_aa: CASSLASPTNTEAFF

d_call: TRBD2
clone_size: -
v_call: TRBV4-2
j_call: TRBJ2-7
cdr3_length: 16
cdr3_nt: TGTGCCAGCAGCCACCCAAGGGATAGCGGGACGTACGAGCAGTACTTC
cdr3_aa: CASSHPRDSGTYEQYF

d_call: TRBD2
clone_size: -
v_call: TRBV11-3
j_call: TRBJ2-2
cdr3_length: 17
cdr3_nt: TGTGCCAGCAGCTCGCGGACTAGCGGAGCGAACACCGGGGAGCTGTTTTTT
cdr3_aa: CASSSRTSGANTGELFF

d_call: -
clone_size: -
v_call: TRBV6-7
j_call: TRBJ1-5
cdr3_length: 14
cdr3_nt: TGTGCCAGCAGTTACGACAGCAATGATCAGCCCCAGCATTTT
cdr3_aa: CASSYDSNDQPQHF

d_call: -
clone_size: once
v_call: TRBV15
j_call: TRBJ2-5
cdr3_length: 14
cdr3_nt: TGTGCCACCAGACGAACCTCGGGACCTCCGACCCAGTACTTC
cdr3_aa: CATRRTSGPPTQYF

d_call: TRBD1
clone_size: -
v_call: TRBV6-5
j_call: TRBJ1-1
cdr3_length: 11
cdr3_nt: TGTGCCACCAGGACAGGGACTGAAGCTTTCTTT
cdr3_aa: CATRTGTEAFF

d_call: TRBD2
clone_size: -
v_call: TRBV11-2
j_call: TRBJ2-2
cdr3_length: 17
cdr3_nt: TGTGCCAGCAGCTTAGCCGGACTAGCTGGGAACACCGGGGAGCTGTTTTTT
cdr3_aa: CASSLAGLAGNTGELFF

d_call: TRBD1
clone_size: -
v_call: TRBV28
j_call: TRBJ1-5
cdr3_length: 14
cdr3_nt: TGTGCCAGCAGTTTGGGGACAGGGGGTCAGCCCCAGCATTTT
cdr3_aa: CASSLGTGGQPQHF

d_call: -
clone_size: -
v_call: TRBV7-9
j_call: TRBJ1-1
cdr3_length: 11
cdr3_nt: TGTGCCAGCAGACGCGGACAGCCAGCTTTCTTT
cdr3_aa: CASRRGQPAFF

d_call: TRBD2
clone_size: -
v_call: TRBV7-9
j_call: TRBJ2-1
cdr3_length: 15
cdr3_nt: TGTGCCAGCAGCTTAAGCCTAGCGGGAGGTATTGAGCAGTTCTTC
cdr3_aa: CASSLSLAGGIEQFF

d_call: TRBD2
clone_size: -
v_call: TRBV7-3
j_call: TRBJ2-1
cdr3_length: 15
cdr3_nt: TGTGCCAGCAGCTTGACTAGCGGGATGTTCAATGAGCAGTTCTTC
cdr3_aa: CASSLTSGMFNEQFF

d_call: -
clone_size: -
v_call: TRBV28
j_call: TRBJ1-1
cdr3_length: 17
cdr3_nt: TGTGCCAGCAGTTCTTTAAGACAGATAAAGACGAACACTGAAGCTTTCTTT
cdr3_aa: CASSSLRQIKTNTEAFF

d_call: -
clone_size: -
v_call: TRBV21-1
j_call: TRBJ2-1
cdr3_length: 15
cdr3_nt: TGTGCCAGCAGCAAGAAGTCAAGCTCCTACAATGAGCAGTTCTTC
cdr3_aa: CASSKKSSSYNEQFF

d_call: -
clone_size: -
v_call: TRBV7-3
j_call: TRBJ1-1
cdr3_length: 15
cdr3_nt: TGTGCCAGCAGCTTAATGGCAGACTCTAACACTGAAGCTTTCTTT
cdr3_aa: CASSLMADSNTEAFF

d_call: -
clone_size: -
v_call: TRBV29-1
j_call: TRBJ2-3
cdr3_length: 11
cdr3_nt: TGCAGTTGTTTTCTCACAGATACGCAGTATTTT
cdr3_aa: CSCFLTDTQYF

d_call: -
clone_size: -
v_call: TRBV7-9
j_call: TRBJ1-1
cdr3_length: 16
cdr3_nt: TGTGCCAGCAGCTTAGATTTTTTGGGGTCCGGCACTGAAGCTTTCTTT
cdr3_aa: CASSLDFLGSGTEAFF

d_call: TRBD1
clone_size: -
v_call: TRBV5-1
j_call: TRBJ2-2
cdr3_length: 16
cdr3_nt: TGCGCCAGCAGCTTTTCAAGACAGGGCCCCACCGGGGAGCTGTTTTTT
cdr3_aa: CASSFSRQGPTGELFF

d_call: -
clone_size: -
v_call: TRBV27
j_call: TRBJ2-3
cdr3_length: 16
cdr3_nt: TGTGCCAGCAGTTCCCGATTTCCCCTTGGCACAGATACGCAGTATTTT
cdr3_aa: CASSSRFPLGTDTQYF

d_call: TRBD1
clone_size: -
v_call: TRBV6-5
j_call: TRBJ1-3
cdr3_length: 16
cdr3_nt: TGTGCCAGCAGTTACTCCGGGACAGGGGGAAGAAACACCATATATTTT
cdr3_aa: CASSYSGTGGRNTIYF

d_call: -
clone_size: -
v_call: TRBV19
j_call: TRBJ2-2
cdr3_length: 17
cdr3_nt: TGTGCCAGTAGTATATCCTCCGGACAGACTCTTTTCGGGGAGCTGTTTTTT
cdr3_aa: CASSISSGQTLFGELFF

d_call: -
clone_size: -
v_call: TRBV6-1
j_call: TRBJ2-3
cdr3_length: 15
cdr3_nt: TGTGCCAGCAGTGTTGCGGAGACCCTCACAGATACGCAGTATTTT
cdr3_aa: CASSVAETLTDTQYF

d_call: -
clone_size: -
v_call: TRBV2
j_call: TRBJ2-7
cdr3_length: 14
cdr3_nt: TGTGCCAGCAGTGATGCGGGAAATCGAGACAAGCAGTACTTC
cdr3_aa: CASSDAGNRDKQYF

d_call: -
clone_size: -
v_call: TRBV9
j_call: TRBJ2-7
cdr3_length: 15
cdr3_nt: TGTGCCAGCAGCGTAGGACAGGCAGGCTCCTACGAGCAGTACTTC
cdr3_aa: CASSVGQAGSYEQYF

d_call: TRBD2
clone_size: once
v_call: TRBV4-1
j_call: TRBJ2-1
cdr3_length: 16
cdr3_nt: TGCGCCAGCAGCCAAGTTTCGACTAGCGGGAGGATTGGGCAGTTCTTC
cdr3_aa: CASSQVSTSGRIGQFF

d_call: -
clone_size: -
v_call: TRBV5-6
j_call: TRBJ1-1
cdr3_length: 13
cdr3_nt: TGTGCCAGCAGTTCTGGACTGAACACTGAAGCTTTCTTT
cdr3_aa: CASSSGLNTEAFF

d_call: -
clone_size: -
v_call: TRBV28
j_call: TRBJ2-7
cdr3_length: 14
cdr3_nt: TGTGCCATACTACCTACGGGGCTTCAGGACGAGCAGTACTTC
cdr3_aa: CAILPTGLQDEQYF

d_call: -
clone_size: -
v_call: TRBV7-9
j_call: TRBJ2-1
cdr3_length: 15
cdr3_nt: TGTGCCAGCAGCCCGGTTGGCAGCTCCTACAATGAGCAGTTCTTC
cdr3_aa: CASSPVGSSYNEQFF

d_call: TRBD1
clone_size: -
v_call: TRBV6-5
j_call: TRBJ2-7
cdr3_length: 15
cdr3_nt: TGTGCCAGCAGTCCCGGGACAGGGGTTACCTACGAGCAGTACTTC
cdr3_aa: CASSPGTGVTYEQYF

d_call: -
clone_size: few
v_call: TRBV29-1
j_call: TRBJ1-1
cdr3_length: 13
cdr3_nt: TGCGGTGGGTGGGGAAGTGGAAACACTGAAGCTTTCTTT
cdr3_aa: CGGWGSGNTEAFF

d_call: -
clone_size: -
v_call: TRBV13
j_call: TRBJ1-2
cdr3_length: 16
cdr3_nt: TGTGCCAGCAGCCCGACCCATTTCAGCAGGAACTATGGCTACACCTTC
cdr3_aa: CASSPTHFSRNYGYTF

d_call: -
clone_size: -
v_call: TRBV2
j_call: TRBJ1-1
cdr3_length: 13
cdr3_nt: TGTGCCAGCAGGGGACCTTCCAACACTGAAGCTTTCTTT
cdr3_aa: CASRGPSNTEAFF

d_call: -
clone_size: -
v_call: TRBV27
j_call: TRBJ2-2
cdr3_length: 17
cdr3_nt: TGTGCCAGCACTCCAATATGGGGAACCGCGAACACCGGGGAGCTGTTTTTT
cdr3_aa: CASTPIWGTANTGELFF

d_call: TRBD1
clone_size: -
v_call: TRBV27
j_call: TRBJ1-6
cdr3_length: 14
cdr3_nt: TGTGCCAGTCGTGGGACAGGGAATAATTCACCCCTCCACTTT
cdr3_aa: CASRGTGNNSPLHF

d_call: -
clone_size: -
v_call: TRBV5-1
j_call: TRBJ2-7
cdr3_length: 15
cdr3_nt: TGCGCCAGCAGCTCTGGACTAAGGGCCAGCAACGAGCAGTACTTC
cdr3_aa: CASSSGLRASNEQYF

d_call: -
clone_size: -
v_call: TRBV4-1
j_call: TRBJ1-1
cdr3_length: 15
cdr3_nt: TGCGCCAGCAGCCAAATAGGCGATATGAACACTGAAGCTTTCTTT
cdr3_aa: CASSQIGDMNTEAFF

d_call: TRBD1
clone_size: -
v_call: TRBV4-1
j_call: TRBJ1-1
cdr3_length: 14
cdr3_nt: TGCGCCAGCAGCCAAGCAGACAGGGGCACTGAAGCTTTCTTT
cdr3_aa: CASSQADRGTEAFF

d_call: TRBD1
clone_size: -
v_call: TRBV9
j_call: TRBJ2-3
cdr3_length: 15
cdr3_nt: TGTGCCAGCAGCAAGGGACAGGGTCTTAGAGATACGCAGTATTTT
cdr3_aa: CASSKGQGLRDTQYF

d_call: -
clone_size: -
v_call: TRBV19
j_call: TRBJ1-2
cdr3_length: 16
cdr3_nt: TGTGCCAGTAGTATTCCGTCTTCGATTTCAGTCTATGGCTACACCTTC
cdr3_aa: CASSIPSSISVYGYTF

d_call: -
clone_size: once
v_call: TRBV28
j_call: TRBJ1-1
cdr3_length: 17
cdr3_nt: TGTGCCAGCAGTTTTCCACCGGCAGGGTTTGTTTCCACTGAAGCTTTCTTT
cdr3_aa: CASSFPPAGFVSTEAFF

d_call: TRBD1
clone_size: -
v_call: TRBV19
j_call: TRBJ2-1
cdr3_length: 15
cdr3_nt: TGTGCCAGTACCCCGACAGGGGGCACCTACAATGAGCAGTTCTTC
cdr3_aa: CASTPTGGTYNEQFF

d_call: -
clone_size: -
v_call: TRBV19
j_call: TRBJ2-7
cdr3_length: 14
cdr3_nt: TGTGCCAGTAGTAGGACAGGAGCGGGAGACGAGCAGTACTTC
cdr3_aa: CASSRTGAGDEQYF

d_call: TRBD1
clone_size: -
v_call: TRBV5-1
j_call: TRBJ2-3
cdr3_length: 16
cdr3_nt: TGCGCCAGCAGTTCCAGGACAGGGTATAGCACAGATACGCAGTATTTT
cdr3_aa: CASSSRTGYSTDTQYF

d_call: TRBD2
clone_size: once
v_call: TRBV7-9
j_call: TRBJ2-1
cdr3_length: 15
cdr3_nt: TGTGCCAGCAGGCAGACTAGCGGGAGGCCCAATGAGCAGTTCTTC
cdr3_aa: CASRQTSGRPNEQFF

d_call: TRBD2
clone_size: -
v_call: TRBV6-5
j_call: TRBJ2-5
cdr3_length: 15
cdr3_nt: TGTGCCAGCAGCCTACTAGCGGGAGGACAAGAGACCCAGTACTTC
cdr3_aa: CASSLLAGGQETQYF

d_call: TRBD2
clone_size: once
v_call: TRBV7-9
j_call: TRBJ2-7
cdr3_length: 15
cdr3_nt: TGTGCCAGCAGCCCAGGACTAGCGGGGCCCGGCGAGCAGTACTTC
cdr3_aa: CASSPGLAGPGEQYF

d_call: -
clone_size: -
v_call: TRBV28
j_call: TRBJ2-1
cdr3_length: 15
cdr3_nt: TGTGCCAGCAGCCTGGTCGAGGGTGGTCTCAATGAGCAGTTCTTC
cdr3_aa: CASSLVEGGLNEQFF

d_call: TRBD1
clone_size: -
v_call: TRBV5-6
j_call: TRBJ1-4
cdr3_length: 16
cdr3_nt: TGTGCCAGCAGCTCCATTCCGGGACAGTTCAGTGGAAAACTGTTTTTT
cdr3_aa: CASSSIPGQFSGKLFF

d_call: TRBD2
clone_size: -
v_call: TRBV10-3
j_call: TRBJ2-7
cdr3_length: 15
cdr3_nt: TGTGCCATCAGCGGGGAGGGCAGGGAAATCTACGAGCAGTACTTC
cdr3_aa: CAISGEGREIYEQYF

d_call: -
clone_size: -
v_call: TRBV28
j_call: TRBJ2-1
cdr3_length: 13
cdr3_nt: TGTGCCAGCAGTTGGGCAGGGGCCACGACGCAGTTCTTC
cdr3_aa: CASSWAGATTQFF

d_call: -
clone_size: -
v_call: TRBV13
j_call: TRBJ2-4
cdr3_length: 15
cdr3_nt: TGTGCCAGCAGCTCCACCAGTGAGGCCAAAAACATTCAGTACTTC
cdr3_aa: CASSSTSEAKNIQYF